Listed below are T cell receptor beta chains from one sample, sequenced in a study of immune cell composition in non-small cell lung cancer. Data came from immunoSEQ multiplex PCR; TCRdb stores just in-frame clones and leaves some out. The repertoire includes roughly 3,000 clones, nearly 80% of them detected once, and 13% sits in the top ten. Sequencing used non-adjacent lung tissue. The receptor set was obtained from a human donor with non-small cell lung cancer. The donor label of this sample is uncertain. CDR3s include the opening cysteine and the closing phenylalanine or tryptophan. A D gene is named only where the DNA matches it firmly.

length	D	V	J	CDR3	DNA
14	TRBD2	TRBV28	TRBJ2-2	CASLTGGNTGELFF	TGTGCCAGCCTAACGGGGGGGAACACCGGGGAGCTGTTTTTT
15	-	TRBV5-1	TRBJ2-1	CASSSGGPPRNEQFF	TGCGCCAGCAGCTCGGGCGGGCCCCCTAGGAATGAGCAGTTCTTC
16	-	TRBV21-1	TRBJ2-1	CASSLHVAHSDNEQFF	TGTGCCAGCAGTCTGCATGTAGCCCATTCCGACAATGAGCAGTTCTTC
15	TRBD2	TRBV7-3	TRBJ2-1	CASSLGTSRGNEQFF	TGTGCCAGCAGCCTCGGGACTAGCAGAGGCAATGAGCAGTTCTTC
16	TRBD1	TRBV19	TRBJ1-2	CASSTGGRPPNYGYTF	TGTGCCAGTAGTACAGGGGGCCGTCCCCCTAACTATGGCTACACCTTC
14	-	TRBV6-5	TRBJ2-2	CASSPSREPGELFF	TGTGCCAGCAGCCCCAGTCGGGAGCCCGGGGAGCTGTTTTTT
14	-	TRBV27	TRBJ1-2	CASSQDSYNYGYTF	TGTGCCAGCAGTCAGGACTCGTATAACTATGGCTACACCTTC
11	-	TRBV15	TRBJ2-7	CATSGSGEQYF	TGTGCCACCAGCGGTAGCGGCGAGCAGTACTTC
14	-	TRBV6-1	TRBJ1-4	CASSPGLTNEKLFF	TGTGCCAGCAGCCCGGGGTTGACTAATGAAAAACTGTTTTTT
17	-	TRBV5-1	TRBJ2-1	CASSIRTSITSYNEQFF	TGCGCCAGCAGCATACGGACAAGTATTACCTCCTACAATGAGCAGTTCTTC
15	TRBD1	TRBV29-1	TRBJ2-1	CSVVPGQGRGSEQFF	TGCAGCGTTGTACCGGGACAGGGGCGAGGAAGTGAGCAGTTCTTC
12	TRBD1	TRBV29-1	TRBJ1-1	CSVHRGLTEAFF	TGCAGCGTCCACAGGGGGCTGACTGAAGCTTTCTTT
12	-	TRBV11-3	TRBJ1-2	CASSLGSQGYTF	TGTGCCAGCAGCCTGGGATCCCAGGGGTACACCTTC
15	-	TRBV11-2	TRBJ2-1	CASSLFAGPYNEQFF	TGTGCCAGCAGCTTATTCGCGGGACCCTACAATGAGCAGTTCTTC
17	TRBD1	TRBV18	TRBJ2-3	CASSPLASRTGSDTQYF	TGTGCCAGCTCACCCCTGGCGTCCCGGACAGGGTCAGATACGCAGTATTTT
16	-	TRBV5-5	TRBJ1-5	CASSSQGLSSNQPQHF	TGTGCCAGCAGCTCTCAGGGGCTATCGAGCAATCAGCCCCAGCATTTT
14	-	TRBV28	TRBJ1-4	CASTHGVFREKLFF	TGTGCCAGCACCCACGGGGTTTTTCGCGAAAAACTGTTTTTT
14	-	TRBV27	TRBJ1-3	CASRVAGNGNTIYF	TGTGCCAGCAGGGTTGCGGGGAATGGAAACACCATATATTTT
19	TRBD2	TRBV7-9	TRBJ2-1	CASSPDRGTSGSRYNEQFF	TGTGCCAGCAGCCCGGACAGGGGGACTAGCGGGAGTCGGTACAATGAGCAGTTCTTC
15	-	TRBV19	TRBJ2-5	CASSPFVTTQETQYF	TGTGCCAGTAGTCCCTTTGTGACAACTCAAGAGACCCAGTACTTC